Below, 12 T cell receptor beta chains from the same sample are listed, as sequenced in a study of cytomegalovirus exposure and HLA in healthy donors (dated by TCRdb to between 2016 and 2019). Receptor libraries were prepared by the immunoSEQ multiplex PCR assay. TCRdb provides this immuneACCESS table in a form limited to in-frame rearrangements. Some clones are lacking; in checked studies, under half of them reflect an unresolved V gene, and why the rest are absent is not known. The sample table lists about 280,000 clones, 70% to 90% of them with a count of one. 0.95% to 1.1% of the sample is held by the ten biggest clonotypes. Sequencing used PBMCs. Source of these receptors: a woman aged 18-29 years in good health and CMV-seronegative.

The CDR3 nucleotides read TGTGCCAGCAGTTCGACTAGCGGGACCCTAGATACGCAGTATTTT. Encoded protein: CASSSTSGTLDTQYF. V usage is TRBV6-5 and J usage is TRBJ2-3; 11 positions match TRBD2. Trimming cost V 4 bases and J 5 bases; bases outside gene matches: 5. The CDR3 loop spans 15 amino acids. CDR1 and CDR2 from the germline V gene are MNHEY and SVGAGI.

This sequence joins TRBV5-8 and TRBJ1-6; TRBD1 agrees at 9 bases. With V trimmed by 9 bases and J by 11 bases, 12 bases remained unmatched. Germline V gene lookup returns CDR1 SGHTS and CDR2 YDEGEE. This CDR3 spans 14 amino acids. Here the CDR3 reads CATSSTGGLTPLHF. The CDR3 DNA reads TGTGCCACTTCATCGACAGGGGGTTTAACACCCCTCCACTTT.

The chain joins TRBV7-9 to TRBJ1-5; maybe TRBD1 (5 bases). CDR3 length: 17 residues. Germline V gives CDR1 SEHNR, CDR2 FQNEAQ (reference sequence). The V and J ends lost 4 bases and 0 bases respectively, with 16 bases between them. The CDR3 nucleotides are TGTGCCAGCAGCTCTTCCTCGACAGATTATAGCAATCAGCCCCAGCATTTT. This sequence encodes CASSSSSTDYSNQPQHF.

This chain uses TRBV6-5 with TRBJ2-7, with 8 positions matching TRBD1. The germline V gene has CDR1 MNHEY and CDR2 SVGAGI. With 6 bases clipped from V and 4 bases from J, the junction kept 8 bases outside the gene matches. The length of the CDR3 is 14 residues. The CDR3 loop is CASSLTGERYEQYF. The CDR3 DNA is TGTGCCAGCAGCCTGACAGGGGAACGGTACGAGCAGTACTTC.

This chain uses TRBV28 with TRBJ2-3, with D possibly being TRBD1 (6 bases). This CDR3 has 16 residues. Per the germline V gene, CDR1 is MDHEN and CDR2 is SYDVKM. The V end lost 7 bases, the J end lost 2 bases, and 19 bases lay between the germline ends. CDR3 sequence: CASTTPATGNTDTQYF. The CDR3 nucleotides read TGTGCCAGCACCACTCCCGCGACAGGTAACACAGATACGCAGTATTTT.

The CDR3 here is CASSRSVQEGETQYF. DNA of the CDR3: TGTGCCAGCAGCAGATCCGTCCAGGAGGGAGAGACCCAGTACTTC. The chain couples TRBV7-7 to TRBJ2-5; D might be TRBD2 (6 bases). Germline loops: CDR1 SSHAT, CDR2 FNYEAQ (reference sequence). The CDR3 length is 15 residues. V lost 5 bases, J lost 4 bases, and 17 bases lay in between.

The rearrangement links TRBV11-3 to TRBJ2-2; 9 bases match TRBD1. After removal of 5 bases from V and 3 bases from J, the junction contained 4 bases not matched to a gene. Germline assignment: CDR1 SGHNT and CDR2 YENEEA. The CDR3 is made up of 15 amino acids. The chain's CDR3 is CASSGQGIYTGELFF. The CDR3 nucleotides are TGTGCCAGCAGCGGACAGGGGATTTACACCGGGGAGCTGTTTTTT.

The CDR3 DNA sequence: TGTGCCAGCAGTTTGTACGACGGGGGACAGGGGAATTCACCCCTCCACTTT. This translates into CASSLYDGGQGNSPLHF. This chain uses TRBV27 with TRBJ1-6; 10 positions match TRBD1. Germline CDR1 is MNHEY and CDR2 is SMNVEV (reference sequence). This CDR3 has 17 residues. The junction had 9 bases not matched to a gene; V was cut back by 3 bases and J by 7 bases.

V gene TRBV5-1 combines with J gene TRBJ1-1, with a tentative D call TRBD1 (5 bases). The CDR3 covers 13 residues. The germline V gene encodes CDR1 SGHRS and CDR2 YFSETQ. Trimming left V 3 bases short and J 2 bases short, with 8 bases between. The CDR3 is CASSSTANTEAFF. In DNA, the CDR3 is TGCGCCAGCAGCTCGACAGCCAACACTGAAGCTTTCTTT.

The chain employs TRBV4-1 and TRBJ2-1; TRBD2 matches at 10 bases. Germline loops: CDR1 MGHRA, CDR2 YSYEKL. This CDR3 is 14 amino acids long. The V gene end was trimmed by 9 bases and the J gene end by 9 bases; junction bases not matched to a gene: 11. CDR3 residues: CASRPAGGPSEQFF. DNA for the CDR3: TGCGCCAGTAGACCAGCGGGAGGGCCGAGTGAGCAGTTCTTC.

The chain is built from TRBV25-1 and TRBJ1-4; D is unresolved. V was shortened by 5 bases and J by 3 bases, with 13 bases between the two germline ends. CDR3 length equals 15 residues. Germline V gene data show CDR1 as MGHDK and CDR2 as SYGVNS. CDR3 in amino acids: CASSPSEGPNEKLFF. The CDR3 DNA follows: TGTGCCAGCAGTCCCTCGGAGGGCCCTAATGAAAAACTGTTTTTT.

The CDR3 here is CASSRATESVSGNTIYF. The CDR3 coding sequence is TGTGCCAGCTCAAGAGCGACAGAAAGTGTCTCTGGAAACACCATATATTTT. The chain combines TRBV18 with TRBJ1-3; TRBD1 might be the D (5 bases). Trimming took 5 bases from V and 0 from J, leaving 17 bases between them. The CDR3 consists of 17 residues. Germline V gene data show CDR1 as KGHSH and CDR2 as LQKENI.